The 14 T cell receptor beta chains listed next were all sequenced from one sample in a study of cytomegalovirus exposure and HLA in healthy donors. PCR primers comprised 60 Vbeta and 13 Jbeta primers. Sequencing used immunoSEQ multiplex PCR; TCRdb keeps in-frame clones, though not all of them. This sample has over 120,000 clones, with about 74% found just once. Sequenced input: PBMCs. The receptors stem from a man between 18 and 29 years old in good health and CMV-seropositive.

The chain uses TRBV7-2 and TRBJ2-7; 10 positions match TRBD1. With 0 bases clipped from V and 4 bases from J, the junction kept 9 bases outside the gene matches. Germline assignment: CDR1 SGHTA and CDR2 FQGNSA. This CDR3 region has 17 residues. The CDR3 DNA sequence: TGTGCCAGCAGCTTAGCCATTCGACAGGGGGCGCGGTACGAGCAGTACTTC. It encodes CASSLAIRQGARYEQYF.

This chain uses TRBV27 with TRBJ2-7; TRBD2 matches 10 bases. Germline loops: CDR1 MNHEY, CDR2 SMNVEV (reference sequence). Trimming at V came to 0 bases and at J to 0 bases, leaving 8 bases not matched to a gene. The CDR3 spans 18 residues. The CDR3 region has the DNA TGTGCCAGCAGTTTATCCCCAGCTAGCGGGGGTTACTCCTACGAGCAGTACTTC. Its translation is CASSLSPASGGYSYEQYF.

This clone appeared a few times. The chain recombines TRBV27 with TRBJ2-2; TRBD2 might be the D (5 bases). Germline V gene lookup returns CDR1 MNHEY and CDR2 SMNVEV (reference sequence). Trimming took off 6 bases at V and 2 bases at J, with 7 bases between the two ends. The CDR3 is 13 amino acids. The CDR3 spells CASRLVNTGELFF. The DNA of the CDR3 is TGTGCCAGCAGACTAGTCAACACCGGGGAGCTGTTTTTT.

This rearrangement joins TRBV5-4 to TRBJ1-3; 9 positions agree with TRBD1. The V segment lost 5 bases and the J segment 4 bases; nucleotides outside the gene matches: 10. The CDR3 loop spans 16 amino acids. CDR1 and CDR2 (germline): SGHNT, YYREEE (reference sequence). The CDR3 DNA is TGTGCCAGCAGTTCCCGGGACAGGGCACTCGGAAACACCATATATTTT. It yields the protein CASSSRDRALGNTIYF.

A few counts support this clone. CDR3 loop: CASSGAGKEKLFF. The DNA of the CDR3 is TGTGCCAGCAGTGGGGCAGGGAAAGAAAAACTGTTTTTT. The rearrangement links TRBV2 to TRBJ1-4, with D perhaps TRBD1 (5 bases). The CDR3 contains 13 residues. CDR1 SNHLY and CDR2 FYNNEI come from the germline V gene. Trimming removed 4 bases from V and 8 bases from J, with 11 bases in between. Full variable domain (missing parts from reference TRBV2 and TRBJ1-4): EPEVTQTPSHQVTQMGQEVILRCVPISNHLYFYWYRQILGQKVEFLVSFYNNEISEKSEIFDDQFSVERPDGSNFTLKIRSTKLEDSAMYFCASSGAGKEKLFFGSGTQLSVL.

The chain couples TRBV5-6 to TRBJ2-1; 7 nucleotides agree with TRBD2. With V trimmed by 0 bases and J by 4 bases, 7 bases remained unmatched. The CDR3 has 16 residues. Germline-derived CDR1 and CDR2 are SGHDT and YYEEEE. CDR3 protein: CASSLGAGEAYNEQFF. For the CDR3, the DNA is TGTGCCAGCAGCTTGGGCGCGGGAGAGGCGTACAATGAGCAGTTCTTC.

This sequence joins TRBV29-1 and TRBJ2-5, with TRBD1 as a possible D gene (5 bases). The V end lost 0 bases, the J end lost 6 bases, and 11 bases lay between the germline ends. Germline CDR1 is SQVTM and CDR2 is ANQGSEA. There are 13 residues in the CDR3. The CDR3 is CSVEDQGLKTQYF. The CDR3 nucleotides are TGCAGCGTTGAAGATCAGGGATTAAAGACCCAGTACTTC.

This chain links TRBV11-2 with TRBJ2-7; 9 bases match TRBD2. This CDR3 comprises 15 residues. Looked up from germline, CDR1 is SGHAT and CDR2 is FQNNGV. The trim removed 4 bases at V and 3 bases at J, leaving 7 bases unmatched. DNA of the CDR3: TGTGCCAGCAGCTCCAGTAGCGGGGGTTACTACGAGCAGTACTTC. It yields the protein CASSSSSGGYYEQYF.

The J gene is TRBJ2-3, the V gene TRBV18, with D perhaps TRBD2 (6 bases). V lost 3 bases and J lost 0, with 10 bases in between. The length of the CDR3 is 15 residues. Per the germline V gene, CDR1 is KGHSH and CDR2 is LQKENI. The CDR3 loop reads CASSPAGSSTDTQYF. The CDR3 DNA is TGTGCCAGCTCACCTGCCGGGAGTAGCACAGATACGCAGTATTTT.

The CDR3 DNA reads TGTGCCAGCAGCCGGACAGGGGATAACTATGGCTACACCTTC. Amino acid sequence: CASSRTGDNYGYTF. The chain recombines TRBV7-9 with TRBJ1-2, with TRBD1 matching over 9 bases. The V gene end was trimmed by 5 bases and the J gene end by 1 base; junction bases not matched to a gene: 2. The CDR3 length is 14 residues. Looked up from germline, CDR1 is SEHNR and CDR2 is FQNEAQ (reference sequence).

V usage is TRBV28 and J usage is TRBJ1-1; D may be TRBD1 (5 bases). Germline V lookup: CDR1 MDHEN, CDR2 SYDVKM. The V gene lost 8 bases and the J gene lost 8 bases, with 12 bases spanning the gap. The CDR3 totals 11 residues. In nucleotides, the CDR3 is TGTGCCAGCTGGGGGGGACGGGAAGCTTTCTTT. Protein sequence: CASWGGREAFF.

The gene calls are TRBV6-5 and TRBJ2-7, with 9 bases that match TRBD1. The CDR3 sequence is 16 residues long. Looked up from germline, CDR1 is MNHEY and CDR2 is SVGAGI. The V segment lost 2 bases and the J segment 5 bases; nucleotides outside the gene matches: 10. CDR3 DNA sequence: TGTGCCAGCAGTTACGGTTCTGGGACAGGGAAACACGAGCAGTACTTC. Encoded protein: CASSYGSGTGKHEQYF.

The chain carries TRBV6-5 and TRBJ2-5; perhaps TRBD2 as D (6 bases). Deletions cut 5 bases from V and 5 bases from J, with 12 bases between. Germline-derived CDR1 and CDR2 are MNHEY and SVGAGI. The CDR3 spans 13 residues. CDR3 in DNA: TGTGCCAGCAGTGGACCGGGGGAGGAGACCCAGTACTTC. The encoded protein is CASSGPGEETQYF.

This CDR3 reads CATSRRTGGNEKLFF. The CDR3 DNA reads as TGTGCCACCAGCAGGAGGACAGGGGGTAATGAAAAACTGTTTTTT. The V and J genes are TRBV15 and TRBJ1-4, with 10 positions matching TRBD1. The CDR3 totals 15 residues. After removal of 3 bases from V and 4 bases from J, the junction contained 2 bases not matched to a gene. The germline gives CDR1 LNHNV, CDR2 YYDKDF (reference sequence).